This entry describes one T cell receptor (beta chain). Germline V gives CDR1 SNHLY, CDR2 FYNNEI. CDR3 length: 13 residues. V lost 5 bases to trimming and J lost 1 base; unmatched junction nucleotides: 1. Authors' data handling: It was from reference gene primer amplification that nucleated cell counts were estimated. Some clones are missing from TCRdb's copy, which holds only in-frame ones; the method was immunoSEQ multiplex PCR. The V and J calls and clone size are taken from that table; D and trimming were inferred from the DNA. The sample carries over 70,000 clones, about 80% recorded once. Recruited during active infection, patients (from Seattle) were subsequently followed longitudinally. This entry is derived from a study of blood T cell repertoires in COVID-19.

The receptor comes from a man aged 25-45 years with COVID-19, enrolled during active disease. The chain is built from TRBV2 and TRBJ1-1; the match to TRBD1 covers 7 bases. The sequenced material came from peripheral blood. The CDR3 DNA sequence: TGTGCCAGCAGTAACAGGGGGAACACTGAAGCTTTCTTT. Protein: CASSNRGNTEAFF.